The sequence of this T cell receptor (beta chain) was determined in a study of molecular identifiers for immune sequencing clone quantification (dated by TCRdb to 2016 to 2019). Broadly, across the study: For a replicate experiment, RNA from approximately 20,000 or 100,000 naive CD8 T cells was divided into five aliquots, and four of the five aliquots were sequenced. CD8 T cells were used in a methods study to benchmark molecular-identifier clustering-based TCR repertoire sequencing (MIDCIRS) and TCR RNA copy counting.

Naive CD8 T cells were FACS-sorted as CD8+CD4-CCR7+CD45RA+ on a BD FACSAria II into RLT Plus buffer. To compare sensitivity, a portion of the naive CD8 T cell RNA was divided evenly between MIDCIRS and a Smart-seq2-style 5'RACE protocol. Enrichment of CD8 T cells was done with RosetteSep CD8+ T Cell Enrichment Cocktail plus Ficoll-Paque, and ACK red cell lysis came afterward. V gives up 0 bases and J gives up 0 bases, and the segment between their germline ends measures 7 bases. Looking up the germline V gene (reference sequence) yields CDR1 SGHKS and CDR2 YYEKEE. The CDR3, cysteine through phenylalanine, is 15 amino acids long. Only CDR3 DNA remains: 45 bases, in frame from the first base. Overall results and qualifications from the work: In CMV-specific effector cells, clones with more than 20 RNA copies accounted for over 97% of molecules, whereas in naive cells such clones accounted for under 1%. Highly expanded clone sizes could be underestimated because identical TCR molecules may share a barcode. Modeling indicated around 2.7 TCR RNA copies recovered per cell, compared with roughly 10 by digital PCR, which implies a capture efficiency of around 31%. Spiked-in Jurkat TCR RNA equivalent to a single cell was reported to be detectable even among over 800,000 naive CD8 T cells. When barcode sub-clustering was not used, chimeric consensus sequences inflated TCR diversity, with chimeras reaching as high as 47%.

Only a few counts were recorded for this clonotype. Its antigen is not yet known. No quality values exist for individual bases; no much larger clone is one base distant. The library was generated by PCR. Sequencing took place on an Illumina MiSeq. Total RNA was purified with the Qiagen AllPrep DNA/RNA kit. Before analysis, reads from multiple sequencing runs of one library were combined. The original pipeline was this. Reads were retained only if their TCR constant sequence matched exactly, and those retained reads were trimmed to 150 nt and grouped according to their 12-nt molecular barcodes. Reads inside each barcode group were sub-clustered using a 15% Levenshtein threshold, and a quality-weighted consensus sequence was constructed for each RNA molecule. Non-functional sequences were removed, as were lower-count sequences one edit away from another. Based on a fit of two negative binomial distributions, barcode sub-clusters having less than 20% of the maximum read count were discarded. TCRdb redid the processing of the public reads, applying fastp at Q25 and MiXCR, and retained in-frame beta chains. For every CDR3 protein sequence, its rows merge into one entry that carries the most common genes and DNA. Here the V and J calls rest on TCRdb's processing, not on the authors' analysis. Here the sample has approximately 40,000 distinct CDR3 sequences; less than 20% occur a single time. Around 7% of the sample rests with the top ten.

This receptor was taken from a human donor in good health. Some libraries in this study had Jurkat cell RNA spiked in. Sequences were obtained from naive CD8+ T cells from blood, with Jurkat cell RNA spiked in. The cell subset or site label here, explained by the study, means: FACS-sorted CD8+CD4-CCR7+CD45RA+ naive T cells. This chain joins TRBV5-5 to TRBJ2-1; no D gene is confidently identified. The DNA sequence follows: TGTGCCAGCAGCTTGGATAGGAGCTCCTACAATGAGCAGTTCTTC. Its product reads: CASSLDRSSYNEQFF.